Below, 3 T cell receptor beta chains from the same sample are listed, as sequenced in a study of graft-versus-host responses after intestinal transplantation. Assay used: immunoSEQ multiplex PCR; TCRdb lists only in-frame clones, some missing. This table has 80,000 or so clones, around 93% appearing once. The material sequenced was PBMCs, taken 98 days after intestinal transplantation. These receptors originate from a human patient who received an intestinal transplant, so some T cells may come from the graft donor.

Of note for this clone: This same CDR3 is encoded by further DNA sequences in the sample. The V gene is TRBV5-1, the J gene TRBJ2-5; D gene uncertain. This CDR3 has 11 residues. Trimming cost V 1 base and J 5 bases, with 3 bases left between them. From germline, CDR1 is SGHRS and CDR2 YFSETQ. The CDR3, as DNA: TGCGCCAGCAGCTTGAGGGAGACCCAGTACTTC. Encoded protein: CASSLRETQYF.

Here the CDR3 reads CASSLARGGEKLFF. The CDR3 coding sequence is TGTGCCAGCAGTTTAGCAAGGGGGGGCGAAAAACTGTTTTTT. The J gene is TRBJ1-4, the V gene TRBV28, with a weak D call TRBD1 (6 bases). This CDR3 is 14 amino acids long. Germline CDR1 is MDHEN and CDR2 is SYDVKM. Trimming took off 2 bases at V and 8 bases at J, with 12 bases between the two ends. Using reference TRBV28 and TRBJ1-4 for the parts outside the CDR3, the full variable domain is DVKVTQSSRYLVKRTGEKVFLECVQDMDHENMFWYRQDPGLGLRLIYFSYDVKMKEKGDIPEGYSVSREKKERFSLILESASTNQTSMYLCASSLARGGEKLFFGSGTQLSVL.

The chain couples TRBV7-9 to TRBJ2-6; D possibly corresponds to TRBD1 (6 bases). The germline CDR1 and CDR2 sequences are SEHNR and FQNEAQ (reference sequence). The V end lost 3 bases, the J end lost 1 base, and 10 bases lay between the germline ends. This CDR3 is 16 amino acids long. The CDR3 sequence: CASSFSDRSGANVLTF. CDR3 in DNA: TGTGCCAGCAGCTTTTCCGACAGGTCTGGGGCCAACGTCCTGACTTTC.